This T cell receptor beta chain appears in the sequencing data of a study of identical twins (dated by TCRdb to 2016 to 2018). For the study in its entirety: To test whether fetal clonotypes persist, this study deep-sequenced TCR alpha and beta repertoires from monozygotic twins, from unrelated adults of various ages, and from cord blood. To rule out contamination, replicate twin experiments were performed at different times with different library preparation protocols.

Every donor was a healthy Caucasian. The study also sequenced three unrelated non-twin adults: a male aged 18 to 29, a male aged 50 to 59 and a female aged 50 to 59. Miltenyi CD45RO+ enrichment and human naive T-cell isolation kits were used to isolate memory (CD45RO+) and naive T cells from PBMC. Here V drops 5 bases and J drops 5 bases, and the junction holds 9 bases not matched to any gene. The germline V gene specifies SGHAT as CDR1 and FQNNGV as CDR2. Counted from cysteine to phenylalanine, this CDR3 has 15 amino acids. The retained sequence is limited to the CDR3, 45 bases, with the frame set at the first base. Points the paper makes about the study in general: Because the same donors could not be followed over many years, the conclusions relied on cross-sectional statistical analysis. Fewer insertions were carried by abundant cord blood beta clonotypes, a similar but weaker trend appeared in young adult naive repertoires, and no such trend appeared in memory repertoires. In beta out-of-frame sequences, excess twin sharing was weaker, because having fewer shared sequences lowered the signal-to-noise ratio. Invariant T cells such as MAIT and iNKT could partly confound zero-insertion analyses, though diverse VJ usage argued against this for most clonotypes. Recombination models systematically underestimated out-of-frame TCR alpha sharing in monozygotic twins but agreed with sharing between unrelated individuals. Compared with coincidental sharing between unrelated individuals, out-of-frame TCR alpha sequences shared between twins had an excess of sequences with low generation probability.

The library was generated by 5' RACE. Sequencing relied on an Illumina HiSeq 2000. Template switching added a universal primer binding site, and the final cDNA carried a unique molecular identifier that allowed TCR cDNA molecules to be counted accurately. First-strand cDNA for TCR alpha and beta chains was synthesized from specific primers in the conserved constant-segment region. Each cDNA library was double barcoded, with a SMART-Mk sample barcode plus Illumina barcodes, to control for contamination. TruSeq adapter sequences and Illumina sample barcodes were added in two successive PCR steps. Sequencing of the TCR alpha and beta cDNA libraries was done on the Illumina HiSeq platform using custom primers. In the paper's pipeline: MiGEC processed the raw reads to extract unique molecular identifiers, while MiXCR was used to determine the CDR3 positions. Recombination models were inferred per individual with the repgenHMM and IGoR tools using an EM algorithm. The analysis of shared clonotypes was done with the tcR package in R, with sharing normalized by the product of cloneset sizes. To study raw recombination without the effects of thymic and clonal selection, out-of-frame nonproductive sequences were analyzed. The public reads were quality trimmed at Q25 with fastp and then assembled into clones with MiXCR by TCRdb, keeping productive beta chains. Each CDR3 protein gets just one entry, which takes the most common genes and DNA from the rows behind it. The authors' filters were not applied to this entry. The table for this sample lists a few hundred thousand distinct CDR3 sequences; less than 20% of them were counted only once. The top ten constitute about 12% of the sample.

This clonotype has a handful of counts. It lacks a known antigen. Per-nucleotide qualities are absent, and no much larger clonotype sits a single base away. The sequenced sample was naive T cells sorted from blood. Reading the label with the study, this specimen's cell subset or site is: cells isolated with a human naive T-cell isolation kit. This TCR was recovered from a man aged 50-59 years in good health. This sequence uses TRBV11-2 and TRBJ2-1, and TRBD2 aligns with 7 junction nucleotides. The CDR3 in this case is CASSRGLYGNNEQFF. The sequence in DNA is TGTGCCAGCAGCAGGGGACTATATGGGAACAATGAGCAGTTCTTC.